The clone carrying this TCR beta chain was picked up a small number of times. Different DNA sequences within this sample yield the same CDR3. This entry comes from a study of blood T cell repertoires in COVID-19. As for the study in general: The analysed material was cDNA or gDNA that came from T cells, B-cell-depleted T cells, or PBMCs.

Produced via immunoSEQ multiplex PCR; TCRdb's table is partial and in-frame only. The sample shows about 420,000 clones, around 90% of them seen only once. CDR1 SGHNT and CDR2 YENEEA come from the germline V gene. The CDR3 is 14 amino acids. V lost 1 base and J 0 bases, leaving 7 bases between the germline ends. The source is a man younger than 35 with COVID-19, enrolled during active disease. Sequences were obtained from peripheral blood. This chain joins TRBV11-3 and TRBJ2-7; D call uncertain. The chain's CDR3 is CASSLAGISYEQYF. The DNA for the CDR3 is TGTGCCAGCAGCTTAGCGGGTATCTCCTACGAGCAGTACTTC. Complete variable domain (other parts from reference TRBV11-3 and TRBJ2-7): EAGVVQSPRYKIIEKKQPVAFWCNPISGHNTLYWYLQNLGQGPELLIRYENEEAVDDSQLPKDRFSAERLKGVDSTLKIQPAELGDSAVYLCASSLAGISYEQYFGPGTRLTVT.